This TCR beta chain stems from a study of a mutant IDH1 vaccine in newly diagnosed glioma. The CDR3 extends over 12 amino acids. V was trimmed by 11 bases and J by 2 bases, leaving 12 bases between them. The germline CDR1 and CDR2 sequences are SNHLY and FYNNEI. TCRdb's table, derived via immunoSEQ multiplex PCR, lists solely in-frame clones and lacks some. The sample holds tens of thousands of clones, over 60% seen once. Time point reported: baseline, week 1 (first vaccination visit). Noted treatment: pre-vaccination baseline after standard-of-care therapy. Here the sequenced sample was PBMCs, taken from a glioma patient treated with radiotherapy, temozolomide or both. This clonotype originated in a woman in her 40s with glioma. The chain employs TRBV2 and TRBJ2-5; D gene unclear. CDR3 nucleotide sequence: TGTGCCGGCGGACCCTTACAAGAGACCCAGTACTTC. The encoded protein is CAGGPLQETQYF.